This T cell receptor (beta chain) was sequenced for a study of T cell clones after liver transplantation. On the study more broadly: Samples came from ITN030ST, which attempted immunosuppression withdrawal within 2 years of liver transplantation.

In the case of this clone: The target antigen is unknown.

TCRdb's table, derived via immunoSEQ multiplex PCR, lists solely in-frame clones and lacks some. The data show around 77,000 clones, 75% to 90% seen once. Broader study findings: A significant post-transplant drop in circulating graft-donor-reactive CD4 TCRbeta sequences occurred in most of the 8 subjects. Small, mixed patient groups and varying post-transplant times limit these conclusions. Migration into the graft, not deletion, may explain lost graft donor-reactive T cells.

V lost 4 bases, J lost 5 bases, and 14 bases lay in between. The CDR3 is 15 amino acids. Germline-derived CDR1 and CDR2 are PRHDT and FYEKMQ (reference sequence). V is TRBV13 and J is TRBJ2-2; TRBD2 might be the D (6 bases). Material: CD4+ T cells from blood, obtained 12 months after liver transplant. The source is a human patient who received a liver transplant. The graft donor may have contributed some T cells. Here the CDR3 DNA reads TGTGCCAGCAGCTCGAATCCCGGGACTACCGGGGAGCTGTTTTTT. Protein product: CASSSNPGTTGELFF.